The rows below give T cell receptor beta chains drawn from one sample of a study of cytomegalovirus exposure and HLA in healthy donors. Libraries were prepared by immunoSEQ multiplex PCR; TCRdb keeps only in-frame clonotypes and omits some of them. The data contain 150,000 to 200,000 clones, around four fifths of them singletons. The specimen sequenced was PBMCs. These receptors were taken from a man younger than 35 in good health and CMV-seropositive. Each CDR3 is given with its conserved first and last residue. A D gene is named only where the DNA matches it firmly. Clone size is shown for a subset of rows, as once, few, many or a class of expanded clone.

cdr3_aa cdr3_nt j_call d_call v_call clone_size
CASSLWGGENEQYF TGTGCCAGCAGCCTTTGGGGAGGGGAAAACGAGCAGTACTTC TRBJ2-7 TRBD2 TRBV9 -
CASSFYREVAGELFF TGTGCCAGCAGTTTTTACAGGGAAGTGGCCGGGGAGCTGTTTTTT TRBJ2-2 - TRBV28 -
CASRATGSAKNIQYF TGTGCCAGCAGAGCCACGGGGTCGGCCAAAAACATTCAGTACTTC TRBJ2-4 - TRBV27 -
CASSQLAGSYEQYF TGTGCCAGCAGCCAACTAGCGGGGTCCTACGAGCAGTACTTC TRBJ2-7 TRBD2 TRBV7-8 -
CASTGGQGDTEAFF TGTGCCAGCACCGGGGGACAGGGAGATACTGAAGCTTTCTTT TRBJ1-1 TRBD1 TRBV18 -
CASSRIRTDSYNEQFF TGCGCCAGCAGCCGGATAAGGACTGATTCCTACAATGAGCAGTTCTTC TRBJ2-1 - TRBV4-1 -
CSVDIGGTSYEQYF TGCAGCGTTGATATCGGGGGAACCTCCTACGAGCAGTACTTC TRBJ2-7 - TRBV29-1 -
CASATGQMNTEAFF TGTGCCAGCGCCACGGGACAGATGAACACTGAAGCTTTCTTT TRBJ1-1 TRBD1 TRBV28 -
CASGLTGGSYNEQFF TGTGCCAGTGGTCTCACGGGCGGGAGCTACAATGAGCAGTTCTTC TRBJ2-1 TRBD2 TRBV6-1 -
CASSFLTGEQYF TGTGCCAGCAGCTTCCTGACGGGGGAGCAGTACTTC TRBJ2-7 - TRBV27 -
CSVGLAGGPLEQYF TGCAGCGTTGGACTAGCGGGAGGGCCGCTCGAGCAGTACTTC TRBJ2-7 TRBD2 TRBV29-1 once
CASSYGGRVNEQFF TGTGCCAGCAGTTATGGCGGGAGGGTGAATGAGCAGTTCTTC TRBJ2-1 TRBD2 TRBV6-5 -